This is a list of T cell receptor beta chains from one sample in a study of T cell repertoires in ileal Crohn's disease. This table comes from immunoSEQ multiplex PCR, and its TCRdb copy is limited to in-frame clones, with some not included. Counted here are fewer than 13,000 clones, 80% to 90% occurring once; the ten biggest clones make up around 15%. The sequenced sample was ileal tissue. Receptors were obtained from an adult with Crohn's disease. Each CDR3 is given with its conserved first and last residue. D genes are given only for firm matches. Not every row has a clone size; where given, it reads once, few, many or a size class.

V	D	size	J	CDR3	DNA
TRBV10-3	TRBD2	NA	TRBJ2-7	CAISVKKGLAGDPTPYEQYF	TGTGCCATCAGTGTTAAGAAGGGACTAGCGGGAGACCCTACACCCTACGAGCAGTACTTC
TRBV5-1	TRBD1	NA	TRBJ1-2	CASSLWTGGGYGYTF	TGCGCCAGCAGCTTATGGACAGGCGGTGGCTATGGCTACACCTTC
TRBV27	NA	NA	TRBJ2-1	CASSLLAREPYNEQFF	TGTGCCAGCAGTTTACTGGCCCGGGAACCCTACAATGAGCAGTTCTTC
TRBV5-4	NA	NA	TRBJ2-5	CASSFGDSKETQYF	TGTGCCAGCAGCTTTGGGGACTCTAAAGAGACCCAGTACTTC
TRBV19	NA	NA	TRBJ1-2	CASSIRDNNYGYTF	TGTGCCAGTAGTATCCGTGACAACAACTATGGCTACACCTTC
TRBV4-1	TRBD1	NA	TRBJ2-3	CASSHRDRDSTDTQYF	TGCGCCAGCAGCCACCGGGACAGGGATAGCACAGATACGCAGTATTTT
TRBV5-1	TRBD1	NA	TRBJ1-1	CASRQTTGANTEAFF	TGCGCCAGCAGGCAAACGACAGGGGCGAACACTGAAGCTTTCTTT
TRBV5-6	TRBD2	once	TRBJ2-2	CASSPILAGANTGELFF	TGTGCCAGCAGCCCTATCCTAGCGGGAGCGAACACCGGGGAGCTGTTTTTT
TRBV5-1	TRBD1	NA	TRBJ1-3	CASRDRDRAGNTIYF	TGCGCCAGCAGGGACCGGGACAGGGCTGGAAACACCATATATTTT
TRBV2	TRBD1	NA	TRBJ1-6	CASSLWTGSNSPLHF	TGTGCCAGCAGCCTATGGACAGGGTCTAATTCACCCCTCCACTTT
TRBV27	TRBD1	NA	TRBJ2-1	CASSGTGGVGQFF	TGTGCCAGCTCCGGAACAGGGGGCGTGGGGCAGTTCTTC
TRBV18	NA	NA	TRBJ2-7	CASSPQRDSSYEQYF	TGTGCCAGCTCACCGCAGAGGGATTCCTCCTACGAGCAGTACTTC
TRBV5-1	NA	NA	TRBJ2-7	CASSLMEFSYEQYF	TGCGCCAGCAGCTTGATGGAGTTTTCCTACGAGCAGTACTTC
TRBV7-7	TRBD2	few	TRBJ2-7	CASSQPSGSSYEQYF	TGTGCCAGCAGCCAACCTAGCGGGAGCTCCTACGAGCAGTACTTC
TRBV27	NA	NA	TRBJ2-7	CASSLGRTYEQYF	TGTGCCAGCAGCTTGGGGAGGACCTACGAGCAGTACTTC
TRBV19	TRBD1	large	TRBJ1-2	CASSSRTGDYGYTF	TGTGCCAGTAGTAGCAGGACAGGGGACTATGGCTACACCTTC
TRBV11-2	NA	NA	TRBJ2-2	CASSLDPHNTGELFF	TGTGCCAGCAGCTTAGATCCCCATAACACCGGGGAGCTGTTTTTT
TRBV7-7	NA	once	TRBJ2-7	CASSLGGRYEQYF	TGTGCTAGCAGCTTAGGAGGCCGGTACGAGCAGTACTTC
TRBV27	TRBD2	NA	TRBJ2-3	CASSPRLAQFTDTQYF	TGTGCCAGCAGTCCAAGACTAGCGCAATTCACAGATACGCAGTATTTT
TRBV7-2	NA	NA	TRBJ2-7	CASSFDIGFDEQYF	TGTGCCAGCAGCTTCGACATTGGGTTCGACGAGCAGTACTTC
TRBV11-2	NA	NA	TRBJ2-3	CASSLATDSHSTDTQYF	TGTGCCAGCAGCTTGGCGACGGACAGCCATAGCACAGATACGCAGTATTTT
TRBV30	NA	NA	TRBJ1-5	CAWSAMTSNQPQHF	TGTGCCTGGAGTGCGATGACATCCAATCAGCCCCAGCATTTT
TRBV6-1	NA	NA	TRBJ2-5	CASSEARWVEETQYF	TGTGCCAGCAGTGAAGCGCGGTGGGTGGAAGAGACCCAGTACTTC
TRBV10-2	NA	NA	TRBJ2-2	CASRARRGFANTGELFF	TGCGCCAGCAGGGCGAGGAGGGGTTTCGCGAACACCGGGGAGCTGTTTTTT
TRBV27	TRBD1	NA	TRBJ1-2	CASRNRDRVDGYTF	TGTGCCAGCAGAAACCGGGACAGGGTAGATGGCTACACCTTC
TRBV5-1	NA	NA	TRBJ2-7	CASSLAPGMGFYEQYF	TGCGCCAGCAGCTTGGCCCCGGGAATGGGCTTCTACGAGCAGTACTTC
TRBV5-6	TRBD1	NA	TRBJ2-3	CASSLPTGVSDTQYF	TGTGCCAGCAGCCTCCCGACAGGGGTGTCCGATACGCAGTATTTT
TRBV7-3	TRBD2	few	TRBJ2-5	CASSWTSGRQETQYF	TGTGCCAGCAGCTGGACTAGCGGACGACAAGAGACCCAGTACTTC
TRBV7-2	TRBD1	NA	TRBJ1-5	CASSSTGGDPQPQHF	TGTGCCAGCAGCTCCACAGGGGGTGATCCGCAGCCCCAGCATTTT
TRBV5-1	TRBD1	NA	TRBJ1-1	CASSLYGQAEAFF	TGCGCCAGCAGCTTGTATGGACAGGCAGAAGCTTTCTTT
TRBV28	NA	NA	TRBJ2-5	CASRELDLSNQETQYF	TGTGCCAGCAGGGAGCTGGACTTATCAAACCAAGAGACCCAGTACTTC
TRBV18	TRBD1	NA	TRBJ2-3	CASSPKDRAHTDTQYF	TGTGCCAGCTCACCGAAAGACAGGGCTCACACAGATACGCAGTATTTT
TRBV5-6	NA	NA	TRBJ2-7	CASSYRYRAREQYF	TGTGCCAGCAGCTACCGATACAGGGCCCGGGAGCAGTACTTC
TRBV5-1	TRBD1	NA	TRBJ1-2	CASSAGTGSGYTF	TGCGCCAGCAGCGCTGGGACAGGTTCGGGCTACACCTTC
TRBV30	TRBD1	once	TRBJ1-5	CAWGNRDRAQPQHF	TGTGCCTGGGGGAACCGGGACAGGGCTCAGCCCCAGCATTTT
TRBV5-1	TRBD1	NA	TRBJ2-7	CASSSGTGLNEQYF	TGCGCCAGCAGCTCCGGGACAGGGCTGAACGAGCAGTACTTC
TRBV29-1	NA	NA	TRBJ1-2	CSDAGADFNYGYTF	TGCAGCGATGCTGGGGCAGACTTTAACTATGGCTACACCTTC